These 28 T cell receptor beta chains originate from one sample sequenced in a study of cytomegalovirus exposure and HLA in healthy donors (dated by TCRdb to about 2017). The library was obtained by the immunoSEQ multiplex PCR assay. For the multiplex PCR, a mixture combining 60 forward primers for TCR Vbeta segments and 13 reverse primers for TCR Jbeta segments was used. Held by TCRdb, this immuneACCESS table contains in-frame sequences only and omits some clones. Under half of the omission traces to an unresolved V gene where checked; the cause of the rest is unknown. This sample lists roughly 160,000 clones; around 84% were detected once. Together, the top ten hold around 9% of the sample. Sample: PBMCs. These receptors were collected from a male donor in good health and CMV-seropositive.

The chain carries TRBV11-2 and TRBJ2-7; 12 bases are a match to TRBD2. With V trimmed by 4 bases and J by 2 bases, 6 bases remained unmatched. Looked up from germline, CDR1 is SGHAT and CDR2 is FQNNGV. This CDR3 has 16 amino acids. CDR3 nucleotides: TGTGCCAGCAGCTCCACGACTAGCGGGAGCGCCTACGAGCAGTACTTC. It is translated as CASSSTTSGSAYEQYF. The complete variable domain, with remaining parts taken from reference TRBV11-2 and TRBJ2-7, reads EAGVAQSPRYKIIEKRQSVAFWCNPISGHATLYWYQQILGQGPKLLIQFQNNGVVDDSQLPKDRFSAERLKGVDSTLKIQPAKLEDSAVYLCASSSTTSGSAYEQYFGPGTRLTVT.

The rearrangement links TRBV5-5 to TRBJ1-5, with TRBD1 matching over 7 bases. The CDR3 covers 13 residues. Trimming at V came to 4 bases and at J to 7 bases, leaving 5 bases not matched to a gene. Germline V gene sequence: CDR1 SGHKS, CDR2 YYEKEE (reference sequence). The CDR3 loop is CASSGTVGQPQHF. The CDR3 DNA is TGTGCCAGCAGCGGGACAGTGGGCCAGCCCCAGCATTTT. Complete variable domain (other parts from reference TRBV5-5 and TRBJ1-5): DAGVTQSPTHLIKTRGQQVTLRCSPISGHKSVSWYQQVLGQGPQFIFQYYEKEERGRGNFPDRFSARQFPNYSSELNVNALLLGDSALYLCASSGTVGQPQHFGDGTRLSIL.

The chain is built from TRBV6-5 and TRBJ2-3; maybe TRBD1 (5 bases). Germline V gene data show CDR1 as MNHEY and CDR2 as SVGAGI. There are 15 residues in the CDR3. Trimming left V 0 bases short and J 2 bases short, with 9 bases between. The CDR3 nucleotides read TGTGCCAGCAGTTACTCTGACAGTCTCACAGATACGCAGTATTTT. Amino acid sequence: CASSYSDSLTDTQYF.

This sequence joins TRBV28 and TRBJ2-1, with 10 bases fitting TRBD2. V was pared by 4 bases and J by 13 bases, with 10 bases of the junction left unmatched. The CDR3 has 14 residues. Germline V gene lookup returns CDR1 MDHEN and CDR2 SYDVKM. The CDR3 loop is CASSSPLAGAQQFF. CDR3 DNA: TGTGCCAGCAGTTCCCCTCTAGCGGGAGCCCAACAGTTCTTC.

The chain has TRBV19 and TRBJ2-3, with 8 bases that match TRBD1. V shed 1 base, J shed 3 bases, and the junction held 3 bases outside the gene matches. Germline V gene data show CDR1 as LNHDA and CDR2 as SQIVND (reference sequence). The CDR3 has 15 residues. CDR3 in DNA: TGTGCCAGTAGTATAGGGCAGGGGGCGACAGATACGCAGTATTTT. Its translation is CASSIGQGATDTQYF.

CDR3 sequence: CASSLAQSTDTQYF. CDR3 in DNA: TGTGCCAGCAGTTTAGCGCAGAGCACAGATACGCAGTATTTT. The chain recombines TRBV25-1 with TRBJ2-3, with a tentative D call TRBD2 (5 bases). CDR1 MGHDK and CDR2 SYGVNS come from the germline V gene. CDR3 size: 14 residues. The V end lost 5 bases, the J end lost 0 bases, and 9 bases lay between the germline ends.

This clone was found a few times. This chain links TRBV7-2 with TRBJ1-4, with 7 bases matching TRBD1. V was pared by 4 bases and J by 11 bases, with 10 bases of the junction left unmatched. The germline V gene encodes CDR1 SGHTA and CDR2 FQGNSA. The CDR3 is 14 residues long. In nucleotides, the CDR3 is TGTGCCAGCAGCTCGGGGACAGTTCCCGGCAAACTGTTTTTT. Translating it yields CASSSGTVPGKLFF.

The rearrangement uses TRBV5-4 and TRBJ2-1, with a tentative D call TRBD2 (6 bases). The CDR3 runs 14 residues. The V end lost 6 bases, the J end lost 4 bases, and 14 bases lay between the germline ends. In germline, CDR1 is SGHNT, CDR2 YYREEE (reference sequence). The CDR3 protein is CASTQGSGYNEQFF. CDR3 bases: TGTGCCAGCACCCAAGGTAGCGGATACAATGAGCAGTTCTTC.

The rearrangement joins TRBV19 to TRBJ1-2; unclear D gene. CDR1 and CDR2 from the germline V gene are LNHDA and SQIVND (reference sequence). This CDR3 comprises 11 residues. Trimming took off 6 bases at V and 4 bases at J, with 6 bases between the two ends. The CDR3 coding sequence is TGTGCCAGTAGCCGCGGCTATGGCTACACCTTC. Its translation: CASSRGYGYTF. Filled out from reference TRBV19 and TRBJ1-2, the complete variable domain reads DGGITQSPKYLFRKEGQNVTLSCEQNLNHDAMYWYRQDPGQGLRLIYYSQIVNDFQKGDIAEGYSVSREKKESFPLTVTSAQKNPTAFYLCASSRGYGYTFGSGTRLTVV.

This chain connects TRBV30 to TRBJ1-2, with 7 bases that match TRBD1. V was clipped by 2 bases and J by 0 bases; unmatched bases: 15. The length of the CDR3 is 18 residues. Germline-derived CDR1 and CDR2 are GTSNPN and SVGIG (reference sequence). CDR3 region: CAWSPNSGQVQANYGYTF. CDR3 coding DNA: TGTGCCTGGAGTCCAAATTCTGGACAGGTGCAAGCTAACTATGGCTACACCTTC.

V is TRBV23-1 and J is TRBJ1-5; D not resolved. TRBV23-1 is flagged as an ORF with uncertain function. The CDR3 is made up of 11 amino acids. The germline V and J ends were trimmed by 8 bases and 2 bases, with 4 bases remaining between them. The CDR3 nucleotides are TGCGCCAGCCTTGGCAATCAGCCCCAGCATTTT. Encoded protein: CASLGNQPQHF.

The V and J genes are TRBV5-4 and TRBJ2-2; 11 positions match TRBD2. The CDR3 has 16 amino acids. V was pared by 3 bases and J by 4 bases, with 5 bases of the junction left unmatched. Germline-derived CDR1 and CDR2 are SGHNT and YYREEE (reference sequence). Here the CDR3 reads CASSSVGTSGTGELFF. CDR3 nucleotides: TGTGCCAGCAGCTCGGTCGGGACTAGCGGCACCGGGGAGCTGTTTTTT.

The V and J genes are TRBV27 and TRBJ2-3; 11 positions agree with TRBD2. The germline gives CDR1 MNHEY, CDR2 SMNVEV (reference sequence). Losses at the gene ends were 1 base for V and 8 bases for J; bases not matched to a gene: 11. CDR3 length: 17 amino acids. CDR3 amino acids: CASSLFRLAGGGGTQYF. The CDR3 DNA follows: TGTGCCAGCAGTTTATTTCGGCTAGCGGGAGGAGGAGGTACGCAGTATTTT.

The chain has TRBV9 and TRBJ2-3, with 7 nucleotides matching TRBD1. V was pared by 0 bases and J by 1 base, with 2 bases of the junction left unmatched. This CDR3 comprises 15 residues. The germline gives CDR1 SGDLS, CDR2 YYNGEE. CDR3 in amino acids: CASSVEGAGTDTQYF. The CDR3 nucleotides are TGTGCCAGCAGCGTAGAGGGGGCCGGCACAGATACGCAGTATTTT.

The rearrangement links TRBV7-8 to TRBJ2-7, with 7 bases matching TRBD2. J gave up 3 bases and V 7 bases, and 6 bases lay outside the gene matches. The CDR3 consists of 13 residues. Germline V gives CDR1 SGHVS, CDR2 FQNEAQ. CDR3 sequence reads: CASNAGLYYEQYF. CDR3 in DNA: TGTGCCAGCAACGCGGGACTATACTACGAGCAGTACTTC. The whole variable domain, remainder taken from reference TRBV7-8 and TRBJ2-7, is GAGVSQSPRYKVAKRGQDVALRCDPISGHVSLFWYQQALGQGPEFLTYFQNEAQLDKSGLPSDRFFAERPEGSVSTLKIQRTQQEDSAVYLCASNAGLYYEQYFGPGTRLTVT.

The chain uses TRBV19 and TRBJ1-5, with D hard to call. The germline V gene encodes CDR1 LNHDA and CDR2 SQIVND (reference sequence). V lost 4 bases and J 6 bases, leaving 13 bases between the germline ends. This CDR3 has 14 amino acids. Here the CDR3 DNA reads TGTGCCAGTAGTAGCGGAATTGCGCGTCAGCCCCAGCATTTT. Translated, it gives CASSSGIARQPQHF.

The CDR3 nucleotides read TGTGCCAGCAGCCCCAACCAGGGGGACTATGGCTACACCTTC. This gives the protein CASSPNQGDYGYTF. This chain uses TRBV7-2 with TRBJ1-2, with TRBD1 matching 7 bases. After removal of 5 bases from V and 3 bases from J, the junction contained 6 bases not matched to a gene. The CDR3 sequence is 14 residues long. Germline V gene lookup returns CDR1 SGHTA and CDR2 FQGNSA.

The chain carries TRBV6-5 and TRBJ1-6, with D unclear. The germline V gene has CDR1 MNHEY and CDR2 SVGAGI. The CDR3 has 16 residues. Trimming cost V 0 bases and J 5 bases, with 11 bases left between them. DNA of the CDR3: TGTGCCAGCAGTTACTCCGGGAAGGCGCATAATTCACCCCTCCACTTT. Translated: CASSYSGKAHNSPLHF.

This chain links TRBV7-9 with TRBJ1-1; 7 bases map to TRBD1. V was clipped by 1 base and J by 11 bases; unmatched bases: 16. The CDR3 extends over 16 amino acids. Germline V gene lookup returns CDR1 SEHNR and CDR2 FQNEAQ (reference sequence). CDR3 sequence (DNA): TGTGCCAGCAGCTTAGACGGGACAGTTAACCTCAGGGAGGCTTTCTTT. This encodes CASSLDGTVNLREAFF.

The rearrangement uses TRBV19 and TRBJ2-1, with 11 bases matching TRBD2. J was trimmed by 9 bases and V by 8 bases; bases with no gene match: 12. Per the germline V gene, CDR1 is LNHDA and CDR2 is SQIVND (reference sequence). This CDR3 has 15 residues. This CDR3 is CASDPGLAGGAEQFF. The CDR3 DNA is TGTGCCAGTGACCCAGGGCTAGCGGGAGGAGCTGAGCAGTTCTTC.

The gene calls are TRBV5-1 and TRBJ2-1; 9 nucleotides line up with TRBD2. Germline V CDR1 and CDR2: SGHRS, YFSETQ. V lost 2 bases and J lost 9; bases outside the gene matches: 9. The CDR3 has 15 amino acids. The DNA for the CDR3 is TGCGCCAGCAGCTTAGTAGCGGGAGAGTACGGTGAGCAGTTCTTC. Translating it yields CASSLVAGEYGEQFF.

This rearrangement joins TRBV14 to TRBJ2-3, with D possibly matching TRBD2 (6 bases). This CDR3 has 17 residues. The germline V gene has CDR1 SGHDN and CDR2 FVKESK. The ends were cut back, 0 bases at V and 2 bases at J, with 15 bases in the middle. CDR3 DNA: TGTGCCAGCAGCCAAGATGTTAGCGGTTCCTACACAGATACGCAGTATTTT. Protein product: CASSQDVSGSYTDTQYF.

As concerns this clone: At one of its ends the junction is not consistent with the germline gene, which may arise from a read error. The gene calls are TRBV28 and TRBJ2-6; D is possibly TRBD1 (5 bases). CDR1 is MDHEN, CDR2 SYDVKM, per germline. CDR3 size: 15 residues. The DNA of the CDR3 is TGTGCCAGCAGCAAATCCTCATCTGGGGCCAACGGCCTGACTTTC. Translation gives CASSKSSSGANGLTF.

The rearrangement links TRBV28 to TRBJ2-7; D remains ambiguous. Germline assignment: CDR1 MDHEN and CDR2 SYDVKM. The V end lost 3 bases, the J end lost 3 bases, and 6 bases lay between the germline ends. The length of the CDR3 is 12 residues. The DNA for the CDR3 is TGTGCCAGCAGTTTGAACAGCTACGAGCAGTACTTC. Its protein is CASSLNSYEQYF.

The chain is built from TRBV5-4 and TRBJ1-2, with 8 nucleotides matching TRBD1. Germline trimming cut 4 bases from V and 2 bases from J; bases unmatched to any gene: 7. This CDR3 is 15 amino acids long. The germline V gene has CDR1 SGHNT and CDR2 YYREEE (reference sequence). The CDR3 is CASSGRTGKNYGYTF. The CDR3 DNA follows: TGTGCCAGCAGCGGCCGGACAGGGAAAAACTATGGCTACACCTTC.

This sequence joins TRBV28 and TRBJ2-7; a possible D gene is TRBD1 (5 bases). The CDR3 sequence is 13 residues long. In germline, CDR1 is MDHEN, CDR2 SYDVKM. Between the trimmed V and J ends, which lost 4 bases and 9 bases, there was a span of 16 bases. The CDR3 region has the DNA TGTGCCAGCAGTTCCCCGGGCAGGGAAGGGCAGTACTTC. This sequence encodes CASSSPGREGQYF. The full variable domain, with the rest looked up from reference TRBV28 and TRBJ2-7, is DVKVTQSSRYLVKRTGEKVFLECVQDMDHENMFWYRQDPGLGLRLIYFSYDVKMKEKGDIPEGYSVSREKKERFSLILESASTNQTSMYLCASSSPGREGQYFGPGTRLTVT.

V gene TRBV13 combines with J gene TRBJ1-5; D gene unclear. Deletions cut 3 bases from V and 0 bases from J, with 3 bases between. The length of the CDR3 is 13 residues. Per the germline V gene, CDR1 is PRHDT and CDR2 is FYEKMQ (reference sequence). The CDR3 loop is CASSFYSNQPQHF. Written as DNA, the CDR3 is TGTGCCAGCAGCTTCTATAGCAATCAGCCCCAGCATTTT.

The chain links TRBV27 to TRBJ1-2; 8 bases are a match to TRBD1. The trim removed 6 bases at V and 7 bases at J, leaving 16 bases unmatched. The CDR3 spans 16 residues. Germline CDR1 is MNHEY and CDR2 is SMNVEV (reference sequence). The CDR3, as DNA: TGTGCCAGCAGCCGAAGGCCCGGGACAGGTTCATTTGGCTACACCTTC. Translating gives CASSRRPGTGSFGYTF.